The present entry profiles one T cell receptor beta chain with its context. There is no known antigen for this receptor. No base-level quality is on record; no much larger clone is a single base apart. At diagnosis, tumor, uninvolved tumor-adjacent lung and peripheral blood were collected and then preserved as a mix of FFPE and fresh-frozen material. For TCR repertoire profiling, the blood samples were analyzed as peripheral blood mononuclear cells. This sample is part of a study of T cells in localized non-small cell lung cancer (dated by TCRdb to 2018 to 2020). Background on the whole study: The study analyzed T cell repertoires of hundreds of early-stage NSCLC patients, comparing tumors and uninvolved tumor-adjacent lungs. The cohort was made up of around 240 treatment-naive NSCLC patients whose localized lung tumors had been resected. The mean age of the NSCLC patients was roughly 63 years, with 130 or so men and 95 to 110 women.

V was cut back by 2 bases and J by 8 bases, leaving a gap of 9 bases between them. The CDR3 spans 12 residues, from the cysteine through the phenylalanine. The retained sequence is limited to the CDR3, 36 bases, with the frame set at the first base. The germline V gene (reference sequence) yields MNHEY for CDR1 and SMNVEV for CDR2. TCR beta CDR3 regions were sequenced from DNA using the immunoSEQ Assay. The source study handled its data this way. To compute T cell density, TCR beta template counts were normalized to usable DNA, which was estimated by amplifying housekeeping genes. The preseqR package was used to estimate richness by extrapolating to 400,000 templates for PBMC samples and to 120,000 templates for tissue samples. Clonality was defined by subtracting Pielou's evenness from one. Tissue-enriched TCRs were identified through differential abundance testing performed on productive amino-acid clonotypes, with a minimum total count of 5 and an alpha of 0.1. The Jaccard Index and the Morisita Overlap Index were used to quantify repertoire overlap between compartments. TCR beta CDR3s were clustered by GLIPH together with public tetramer-defined viral CDR3s, and at least three viral sequences plus V-gene enrichment were required for viral motifs. In its TCRdb copy, this immuneACCESS table keeps in-frame sequences only and misses some clones. Where compared with another copy, unresolved V genes explain less than half of these, and the others have no known cause. V, J and clone size are taken as reported in that table, and D and trimming were inferred from the DNA itself. This sample comprises approximately 35,000 clones, almost 90% of them detected only once. Of the sample, roughly 4.2% is held by the ten largest clones.

The paper's findings and limits, for the study overall: A median of around 62 of the top 100 tumor clones turned up in the paired uninvolved adjacent lung, and fewer than 35 of those clones also ranked among the top 100 of that same adjacent lung. Since the design was exploratory, TCR variables were selected using unadjusted p-values with no false-discovery rate correction. Because multi-region tumor sequencing was not performed, intratumor heterogeneity could not be ruled out. Longer overall survival was associated with higher T cell density in blood, whereas shorter survival was associated with higher clonality in adjacent lung. The highest T cell clonality was observed in uninvolved tumor-adjacent lung, where clonality exceeded that of tumor, suggesting that antigenic responses were more focused in uninvolved tumor-adjacent lung.

The rearranged segments are TRBV27 and TRBJ1-2; there is no confident call for the D gene. The sequence derives from a man aged 35 to 70 with stage I lung adenocarcinoma. Sequenced material: peripheral blood, taken before any cancer treatment. The DNA reads TGTGCCAGCAGTTTAGAGGGTCGAGGCTACACCTTC. Its protein is CASSLEGRGYTF.